These 6 T cell receptor beta chains came from one sample sequenced in a study of T-cell reconstitution after alpha-beta-depleted transplantation in children. Unique molecular identifiers were incorporated when the TCRbeta library was constructed. TCRdb reprocessed the PCR reads via MiXCR and lists one record per CDR3 protein. In the table there are 500,000 to 600,000 distinct CDR3 sequences, roughly 30% of which are singletons. Sequenced material: PBMCs, taken before TCRalphabeta/CD19-depleted stem cell transplant. The receptors were sampled from a boy under two years old with Wiskott-Aldrich syndrome, due to receive a stem cell transplant.

The chain recombines TRBV28 with TRBJ2-7, with D possibly matching TRBD2 (7 bases). V gave up 6 bases and J gave up 3 bases, with 15 bases separating them. Germline CDR1 MDHEN, CDR2 SYDVKM. The CDR3 has 14 residues. CDR3 in amino acids: CASRGGTFLYEQYF. CDR3 sequence (DNA): TGTGCCAGCAGGGGGGGGACATTCCTCTACGAGCAGTACTTC.

The chain recombines TRBV20-1 with TRBJ2-1; 8 bases align to TRBD2. CDR3 length: 16 amino acids. The germline V gene encodes CDR1 DFQATT and CDR2 SNEGSKA (reference sequence). V dropped 0 bases and J dropped 5; count of bases not matched to a gene: 9. The CDR3 DNA sequence: TGCAGTGCTAGAGATGACGACAGCGGGAGACACAATGAGCAGTTCTTC. Its translation is CSARDDDSGRHNEQFF.

This clonotype was counted a few times. This chain connects TRBV28 to TRBJ2-7; tentatively, D is TRBD1 or TRBD2 (5 bases each). This CDR3 contains 14 residues. The germline CDR1 and CDR2 sequences are MDHEN and SYDVKM. Trimming cost V 6 bases and J 4 bases, with 16 bases left between them. In DNA, the CDR3 is TGTGCCAGCAGGCAGAATGGGGGAAGATACGAGCAGTACTTC. This gives the protein CASRQNGGRYEQYF.

This clonotype turned up a few times. The junction departs from germline at one end; a sequencing error may be responsible. The chain couples TRBV20-1 to TRBJ2-1, with D possibly being TRBD2 (6 bases). CDR3 length: 15 amino acids. Germline loops: CDR1 DFQATT, CDR2 SNEGSKA (reference sequence). CDR3 amino acids: CCARDHWREEGEQFF. The CDR3 nucleotides read TGCTGTGCTAGAGATCATTGGCGGGAAGAGGGTGAGCAGTTCTTC.

In its sample, this clonotype was seen a few times. The chain has TRBV20-1 and TRBJ2-5, with TRBD2 matching over 11 bases. Germline trimming cut 3 bases from V and 3 bases from J; bases unmatched to any gene: 6. The germline gives CDR1 DFQATT, CDR2 SNEGSKA (reference sequence). CDR3 length: 15 residues. The DNA of the CDR3 is TGCAGTGCTAGCTTTTCGGGACTAGCGGAAGAGACCCAGTACTTC. This codes for CSASFSGLAEETQYF.

The chain recombines TRBV6-1 with TRBJ2-1; no firm D call. CDR3 length: 15 amino acids. Trimming removed 10 bases from V and 9 bases from J, with 25 bases in between. Germline CDR1 reads MNHNS; CDR2 reads SASEGT. The CDR3 DNA follows: TGTGCCACTTACCCGCCAAGCCAACCACCTTTTGAGCAGTTCTTC. Residues: CATYPPSQPPFEQFF.